These 3 T cell receptor beta chains share one sample of origin, sequenced in a study of blood T cell repertoires in COVID-19. Clones were sequenced by immunoSEQ multiplex PCR, and TCRdb holds only the in-frame ones, with some missing. The table has fewer than 200,000 clones, roughly four fifths seen once; the top ten hold more than 9.5%. The sequenced sample consisted of peripheral blood. These receptor sequences come from a middle-aged woman with COVID-19, enrolled during active disease.

The chain employs TRBV11-2 and TRBJ1-1; the D gene is possibly TRBD1 (5 bases). V lost 0 bases, J lost 4 bases, and 12 bases lay in between. The CDR3 has 15 amino acids. Germline values: CDR1 SGHAT, CDR2 FQNNGV. This CDR3 is CASSLDGRGFTEAFF. The CDR3 DNA is TGTGCCAGCAGCTTAGATGGTCGGGGGTTCACTGAAGCTTTCTTT.

V usage is TRBV7-9 and J usage is TRBJ2-1, with 11 bases lining up with TRBD2. V was pared by 3 bases and J by 11 bases, with 9 bases of the junction left unmatched. This CDR3 has 15 amino acids. Per the germline V gene, CDR1 is SEHNR and CDR2 is FQNEAQ (reference sequence). The CDR3 region is CASSLLTSGSGKQFF. The DNA for the CDR3 is TGTGCCAGCAGCTTGCTTACTAGCGGGAGTGGGAAGCAGTTCTTC.

This chain links TRBV2 with TRBJ2-2; 10 nucleotides line up with TRBD2. V was pared by 5 bases and J by 3 bases, with 3 bases of the junction left unmatched. Germline V lookup: CDR1 SNHLY, CDR2 FYNNEI. CDR3 length: 15 amino acids. CDR3 sequence (DNA): TGTGCCAGCAGTACTAGCGGGGTCTACACCGGGGAGCTGTTTTTT. Amino acid sequence: CASSTSGVYTGELFF. Full variable domain (missing parts from reference TRBV2 and TRBJ2-2): EPEVTQTPSHQVTQMGQEVILRCVPISNHLYFYWYRQILGQKVEFLVSFYNNEISEKSEIFDDQFSVERPDGSNFTLKIRSTKLEDSAMYFCASSTSGVYTGELFFGEGSRLTVL.